Below, 15 T cell receptor beta chains from the same sample are listed, as sequenced in a study of blood T cell repertoires in COVID-19. Here immunoSEQ multiplex PCR was the method, and the copy in TCRdb shows in-frame clones only, minus some. The sample gives some 51,000 clones, roughly 91% of which show up once; over 8.5% is in the top ten. Sequencing was done on a sample of peripheral blood. Receptors originate from a man over 45 with active COVID-19.

The V gene is TRBV19, the J gene TRBJ2-3; 7 nucleotides match TRBD2. Germline V gene sequence: CDR1 LNHDA, CDR2 SQIVND (reference sequence). The CDR3 runs to 15 residues. V gave up 7 bases and J gave up 4 bases; unmatched junction bases: 11. CDR3 amino acids: CASTLGRGVADTQYF. CDR3 nucleotides: TGTGCCAGTACCCTGGGGAGGGGCGTAGCAGATACGCAGTATTTT.

This sequence joins TRBV6-2 or TRBV6-3 and TRBJ2-7, with TRBD1 matching 7 bases. V was pared by 5 bases and J by 4 bases, with 8 bases of the junction left unmatched. Germline CDR1 MNHEY, CDR2 SVGEGT. CDR3 length: 14 residues. CDR3 in amino acids: CASSEGTVRYEQYF. The DNA for the CDR3 is TGTGCCAGCAGTGAGGGGACAGTACGATACGAGCAGTACTTC.

This chain joins TRBV1 and TRBJ2-7; the listed D gene, TRBD2, was not tested against the DNA. TRBV1 is assigned pseudogene status. This CDR3 has 19 residues. CDR3 sequence reads: CTSSRGGRTSGESSYEQYF. CDR3 DNA sequence: TGCACCAGCAGCCGGGGAGGACGAACTAGCGGGGAATCCTCCTACGAGCAGTACTTC.

The table lists this clone with a few counts. This sequence joins TRBV6-2 or TRBV6-3 and TRBJ1-4; 7 bases align to TRBD1. There are 13 residues in the CDR3. Germline CDR1 MNHEY, CDR2 SVGEGT. The trim removed 2 bases at V and 7 bases at J, leaving 1 base unmatched. CDR3 in DNA: TGTGCCAGCAGTTACGGGACAGTTGAAAAACTGTTTTTT. Translated, it gives CASSYGTVEKLFF.

This chain joins TRBV12-5 and TRBJ1-1, with D perhaps matching TRBD1 (5 bases). V shed 7 bases and J shed 8 bases, with 20 bases lying between them. CDR1 is LGHNT and CDR2 is FRNRAP in the germline V gene. The CDR3 consists of 14 residues. CDR3 nucleotides: TGTGCTAGTGCCCCCGGTTGGGGCGGGGGGGAAGCTTTCTTT. This encodes CASAPGWGGGEAFF.

This chain uses TRBV27 with TRBJ1-1; D not resolved. Trimming stripped 2 bases from V and 0 bases from J, with 13 bases between. The CDR3 length is 16 residues. Germline V CDR1 and CDR2: MNHEY, SMNVEV (reference sequence). The CDR3 sequence is CASSLGWWQVNTEAFF. The CDR3 coding sequence is TGTGCCAGCAGTTTAGGTTGGTGGCAGGTGAACACTGAAGCTTTCTTT.

This chain uses TRBV5-1 with TRBJ2-3, with 10 bases fitting TRBD2. The CDR3 consists of 16 residues. Germline loops: CDR1 SGHRS, CDR2 YFSETQ. V lost 4 bases, J lost 2 bases, and 7 bases stayed unmatched. CDR3 in amino acids: CASSPGGLADTDTQYF. The DNA for the CDR3 is TGCGCCAGCAGCCCAGGTGGACTAGCGGACACAGATACGCAGTATTTT.

The V gene is TRBV15, the J gene TRBJ2-3, with 8 bases fitting TRBD2. CDR1 LNHNV and CDR2 YYDKDF come from the germline V gene (reference sequence). The CDR3 sequence is 14 residues long. With V trimmed by 0 bases and J by 9 bases, 5 bases remained unmatched. The CDR3 nucleotides read TGTGCCACCAGCAGAGACCGGGGCGGGGGGACGCAGTATTTT. Its protein is CATSRDRGGGTQYF.

V is TRBV18 and J is TRBJ2-2, with 7 positions matching TRBD1. J lost 6 bases, V lost 5 bases, and 6 bases had no gene match. This CDR3 region has 14 residues. Germline CDR1 is KGHSH and CDR2 is LQKENI. The CDR3 DNA follows: TGTGCCAGCTCAGAGCTTACAGGGGCCGGGGAGCTGTTTTTT. It yields the protein CASSELTGAGELFF. Based on the CDR3 plus reference TRBV18 and TRBJ2-2, the full variable domain is NAGVMQNPRHLVRRRGQEARLRCSPMKGHSHVYWYRQLPEEGLKFMVYLQKENIIDESGMPKERFSAEFPKEGPSILRIQQVVRGDSAAYFCASSELTGAGELFFGEGSRLTVL.

The chain links TRBV6-2 or TRBV6-3 to TRBJ2-3; a possible D gene is TRBD2 (5 bases). This CDR3 contains 20 residues. Germline V gene sequence: CDR1 MNHEY, CDR2 SVGEGT. V lost 4 bases to trimming and J lost 5 bases, with 31 bases between them. CDR3 DNA sequence: TGTGCCAGCAGTTTCTACCCCAAACAGAGGCGGGCCGACGGTGAAGATACGCAGTATTTT. Its translation: CASSFYPKQRRADGEDTQYF.

The count of this clone is one. CDR3 nucleotides: TGTGCCAGCAGCGTAGGGGGGGACAGGGAGGAGGGAAACACCATATATTTT. Translation gives CASSVGGDREEGNTIYF. The chain has TRBV9 and TRBJ1-3; 9 bases agree with TRBD1. After removal of 0 bases from V and 4 bases from J, the junction contained 8 bases not matched to a gene. The CDR3 loop spans 17 amino acids. CDR1 and CDR2 from the germline V gene are SGDLS and YYNGEE.

The count of this clone is one. CDR3 sequence reads: CSVEARTSVGEQFF. CDR3 sequence (DNA): TGCAGCGTTGAAGCTAGGACTAGCGTTGGTGAGCAGTTCTTC. The V call is TRBV29-1, the J call TRBJ2-1, with 9 bases lining up with TRBD2. CDR3 length equals 14 residues. CDR1 is SQVTM, CDR2 ANQGSEA, per germline. The V and J ends lost 1 base and 9 bases, in that order; junction bases with no gene match: 7.

This clone was observed a single time. The V call is TRBV7-9, the J call TRBJ2-5; TRBD2 matches at 13 bases. Losses at the gene ends were 5 bases for V and 2 bases for J; bases not matched to a gene: 2. CDR1 is SEHNR and CDR2 is FQNEAQ in the germline V gene (reference sequence). CDR3 length equals 15 residues. The CDR3 sequence is CASSRLAGGQETQYF. The CDR3 DNA is TGTGCCAGCAGCCGACTAGCGGGGGGACAAGAGACCCAGTACTTC.

The V and J genes are TRBV5-1 and TRBJ1-1; a weak D match, TRBD1 (5 bases). This CDR3 region has 14 residues. V lost 5 bases and J 1 base, leaving 12 bases between the germline ends. Germline V lookup: CDR1 SGHRS, CDR2 YFSETQ. CDR3 region: CASSLTTGNTEAFF. In DNA, the CDR3 is TGCGCCAGCAGTCTTACTACAGGGAACACTGAAGCTTTCTTT.

The table lists this clone with a few counts. V is TRBV6-5 and J is TRBJ2-7; the match to TRBD2 covers 7 bases. Germline V gene data show CDR1 as MNHEY and CDR2 as SVGAGI. Trimming took 8 bases from V and 2 from J; bases not matched to a gene: 6. This CDR3 has 13 amino acids. The CDR3 loop is CASRRAGPYEQYF. The CDR3 DNA sequence: TGTGCCAGCCGCCGAGCGGGGCCCTACGAGCAGTACTTC.